This T cell receptor (beta chain) was identified in a study of OX40 agonist ivuxolimab in advanced cancers. Overall study findings and caveats: The CD4+ and CD8+ T cells in the blood had expanded clonally by week 6 at 0.1 to 3.0 mg/kg.

Comments on this clone: Its antigen is unknown.

TCRdb keeps only in-frame clones here, not all; method: immunoSEQ multiplex PCR. Seen here are tens of thousands of clones, roughly 82% observed once, and the top ten hold 0.95% to 1.3%. The CDR3 runs to 15 residues. Deletions cut 8 bases from V and 0 bases from J, with 16 bases between. Germline loops: CDR1 KGHSH, CDR2 LQKENI. The TCR was taken from an adult with an advanced solid tumor such as melanoma, head and neck, liver or kidney cancer. V gene TRBV18 combines with J gene TRBJ1-1; tentatively, D is TRBD1 (6 bases). The sequences come from CD4+ or CD8+ T cells sorted from blood, collected in a trial of the OX40 agonist ivuxolimab. CDR3 amino acids: CASPPLEGVNTEAFF. CDR3 DNA: TGTGCCAGCCCTCCGCTGGAGGGGGTGAACACTGAAGCTTTCTTT.